Listed below are T cell receptor beta chains from one sample, sequenced in a study of cytomegalovirus exposure and HLA in healthy donors. Clones were read by immunoSEQ multiplex PCR, and TCRdb kept only the in-frame ones, dropping some. The table shows approximately 150,000 clones, with around 69% occurring only once. Sequencing was carried out using PBMCs. Every receptor here comes from a man between 60 and 70 years old in good health and CMV-seronegative. Each CDR3 is given with its conserved first and last residue.

>TRBJ2-7|TRBV27
CASSLRSSASGFSYEQYF
>TRBJ1-2|TRBV6-1
CASSANPGTGAHGYTF
>TRBJ1-3|TRBV4-3
CASSQDSSRNTIYF
>TRBJ2-1|TRBV7-9
CASSLAELHNEQFF
>TRBJ2-1|TRBV5-4
CASSTLVIAGPSSYNEQFF
>TRBJ2-5|TRBV6-5
CASSYSAGQETQYF
>TRBJ1-1|TRBV4-1
CASSQAGQGWTEAFF
>TRBJ2-2|TRBV4-3
CASSHTGNTGELFF
>TRBJ1-3|TRBV9
CASSGPAGNTIYF
>TRBJ2-3|TRBV4-3
CASSQVSSGDTDTQYF
>TRBJ1-6|TRBV5-6
CASRRDHSGAVSPLHF
>TRBJ2-7|TRBV6-6
CASSYRGLYEQYF
>TRBJ2-1|TRBV6-4
CASSEQGTYNEQFF
>TRBJ2-5|TRBV7-2
CASSPTSGRAGEQYF
>TRBJ1-4|TRBV7-8
CASSFGQGEKLFF
>TRBJ2-1|TRBV30
CAWSHPMSGGPINEQFF
>TRBJ1-1|TRBV10-3
CAISYRQGVGTEAFF
>TRBJ2-1|TRBV11-2
CASSAGTGGPDEQFF
>TRBJ2-5|TRBV20-1
CSAADQTQYF
>TRBJ1-2|TRBV27
CASSSPGTPSNYGHTF
>TRBJ1-6|TRBV6-6
CASSQTGESSPLHF
>TRBJ2-1|TRBV4-2
CASSSPLAGGLHDEQFF
>TRBJ2-2|TRBV30
CAWRRLAGTGELFF
>TRBJ1-4|TRBV7-9
CASSPVTGDNEKLFF
>TRBJ2-1|TRBV6-1
CAIQRGTPPNEQFF
>TRBJ1-2|TRBV19
CASSILGTGEDYGYTF
>TRBJ2-3|TRBV27
CASSSTGMDTQYF
>TRBJ1-4|TRBV5-1
CASSPATNEKLFF
>TRBJ1-2|TRBV9
CASSLTDKNYGYTF
>TRBJ1-3|TRBV30
CAWSAGTVAGNTIYF
>TRBJ2-1|TRBV5-1
CASSLAGTAMLDEQFF